The sequence of this T cell receptor beta chain was determined in a study of cytomegalovirus exposure and HLA in healthy donors. Worth noting for this clone: Its specificity is not known.

With 4 bases clipped from V and 4 bases from J, the junction kept 3 bases outside the gene matches. The CDR3 runs 13 residues. Germline V gene lookup returns CDR1 MNHEY and CDR2 SMNVEV (reference sequence). The PCR had 60 Vbeta and 13 Jbeta primers. Here immunoSEQ multiplex PCR was the method, and the copy in TCRdb shows in-frame clones only, minus some. The sample lists about 140,000 clones, about 86% occurring once. General study points: A later analysis reportedly identified an Asian-associated ancestry cluster as carrying fewer N-insertions than the roughly 720-donor mean. As a later analysis revealed, the rate of TCR association differed by HLA locus, with DRB1 most and HLA-C fewest.

This rearrangement joins TRBV27 to TRBJ1-2, with TRBD1 identical over 7 bases. Sequencing was carried out using PBMCs. The sequence came from a man aged 40-49 years in good health and CMV-seropositive. CDR3 loop: CASSSRDSYGYTF. The CDR3, as DNA: TGTGCCAGCAGTTCACGGGACAGCTATGGCTACACCTTC.